Listed below are T cell receptor beta chains from one sample, sequenced in a study of blood T cells in healthy people across ages. TCRdb processed the 5' RACE reads anew with MiXCR; each CDR3 protein has one entry. The sample contains just over 1 million distinct CDR3 sequences, 35% to 55% of which appear only once. The source material was blood. These receptors originate from a woman aged 60 to 75 in good health. Each CDR3 is given with its conserved first and last residue. Fields, in order: D gene, J gene, V gene, clone size, CDR3 protein, CDR3 DNA. A D gene is named only where the DNA matches it firmly. Rows may omit the clone size; those that give it use once, few, many or a size class.

D: .
J: TRBJ2-1
V: TRBV20-1
size: few
CDR3: CSARVGYDLGRGSEQFF
DNA: TGCAGTGCTAGAGTGGGGTATGACCTCGGTAGAGGAAGCGAGCAGTTCTTC

D: TRBD1
J: TRBJ2-7
V: TRBV2
size: few
CDR3: CASSATGHLYEQYF
DNA: TGTGCCAGCAGTGCGACAGGGCATCTCTACGAGCAGTACTTC

D: TRBD1
J: TRBJ2-7
V: TRBV7-6
size: .
CDR3: CASSLGRVRDRGYEQYF
DNA: TGTGCCAGCAGCTTAGGTCGAGTCCGGGACAGAGGGTACGAGCAGTACTTC

D: TRBD2
J: TRBJ2-1
V: TRBV5-1
size: few
CDR3: CASSLVLAGLNEQFF
DNA: TGCGCCAGCAGCTTGGTGCTAGCGGGTCTCAATGAGCAGTTCTTC

D: .
J: TRBJ2-7
V: TRBV7-2
size: .
CDR3: CASSLESERVRLEQYF
DNA: TGTGCCAGCAGCTTAGAGTCGGAAAGGGTCCGTCTCGAGCAGTACTTC

D: TRBD2
J: TRBJ2-1
V: TRBV7-7
size: .
CDR3: CASSFELAGGANEQFF
DNA: TGTGCCAGCAGCTTCGAACTTGCGGGAGGCGCGAATGAGCAGTTCTTC

D: .
J: TRBJ2-5
V: TRBV20-1
size: .
CDR3: CSASRRRQETQYF
DNA: TGCAGTGCTAGTAGGCGCAGGCAAGAGACCCAGTACTTC

D: .
J: TRBJ1-1
V: TRBV11-2
size: .
CDR3: CASSLVVAGSYTEAFF
DNA: TGTGCCAGCAGCTTAGTCGTGGCAGGGAGCTACACTGAAGCTTTCTTT

D: .
J: TRBJ1-5
V: TRBV6-1
size: .
CDR3: CASSLGGGTQGRSNQPQHF
DNA: TGTGCCAGCAGCCTAGGGGGGGGAACACAGGGTCGAAGCAATCAGCCCCAGCATTTT

D: .
J: TRBJ2-1
V: TRBV7-9
size: .
CDR3: CASSLDDRYWDEQFF
DNA: TGTGCCAGCAGCTTAGATGACAGGTATTGGGATGAGCAGTTCTTC

D: .
J: TRBJ1-2
V: TRBV3-1
size: .
CDR3: CASSQEGSGGYTF
DNA: TGTGCCAGCAGCCAAGAGGGCAGTGGTGGCTACACCTTC

D: TRBD1
J: TRBJ2-7
V: TRBV9
size: few
CDR3: CASSAGQGMSYEQYF
DNA: TGTGCCAGCAGCGCAGGACAGGGGATGTCCTACGAGCAGTACTTC

D: .
J: TRBJ2-3
V: TRBV27
size: .
CDR3: CASSLTPGSYTDTQYF
DNA: TGTGCCAGCAGTTTAACCCCGGGGAGTTACACAGATACGCAGTATTTT

D: .
J: TRBJ2-7
V: TRBV2
size: .
CDR3: CASRGGRHEQYF
DNA: TGTGCCAGCAGAGGCGGCCGCCACGAGCAGTACTTC

D: .
J: TRBJ2-2
V: TRBV6-5
size: .
CDR3: CASRKGGRATGELFF
DNA: TGTGCCAGCCGCAAAGGGGGGAGGGCAACCGGGGAGCTGTTTTTT

D: TRBD1
J: TRBJ2-5
V: TRBV6-5
size: .
CDR3: CASNDRALHNEQYF
DNA: TGTGCCAGCAACGACAGGGCTCTTCACAATGAGCAGTACTTC

D: .
J: TRBJ2-7
V: TRBV7-9
size: once
CDR3: CASSSPGSHYEQYF
DNA: TGTGCCAGCAGCTCGCCGGGATCACACTACGAGCAGTACTTC

D: TRBD1
J: TRBJ2-3
V: TRBV11-1
size: .
CDR3: CASSPLGTGGTDTQYF
DNA: TGTGCCAGCAGTCCTCTTGGGACAGGAGGCACAGATACGCAGTATTTT